These 20 T cell receptor beta chains were sequenced from one sample in a study of blood T cells in healthy people across ages. Then a second PCR, running about 6 to 11 cycles, was carried out with a sample-barcoded 5' primer and a J-beta primer mix. TCRdb re-called the 5' RACE reads with MiXCR, one entry per CDR3 protein. Among around 1,000,000 distinct CDR3 sequences listed, 35% to 45% were seen once. Source material: blood. Every receptor here comes from a man aged 18 to 35 in good health.

This chain connects TRBV3-1 to TRBJ1-5; D perhaps matches TRBD1 (6 bases). The CDR3 is 15 amino acids. Trimming took 1 base from V and 9 from J, leaving 16 bases between them. Germline V CDR1 and CDR2: LGHDT, YNNKEL (reference sequence). The CDR3 reads CASSQGQDLRRPQHF. The CDR3 DNA follows: TGTGCCAGCAGCCAAGGACAGGATCTTCGGCGGCCCCAGCATTTT.

The chain links TRBV4-3 to TRBJ2-6; D is unclear. The CDR3 is 17 residues long. Trimming removed 0 bases from V and 0 bases from J, with 9 bases in between. CDR1 and CDR2 (germline): LGHNA, YSLEER. CDR3 region: CASSQEFWTSGANVLTF. Here the CDR3 DNA reads TGCGCCAGCAGCCAAGAGTTCTGGACCTCTGGGGCCAACGTCCTGACTTTC.

This clonotype was detected once. V is TRBV20-1 and J is TRBJ2-3; possibly TRBD2 for D (6 bases). V lost 2 bases and J 2 bases, leaving 17 bases between the germline ends. Germline V gene data show CDR1 as DFQATT and CDR2 as SNEGSKA (reference sequence). This CDR3 has 16 residues. This CDR3 reads CSARPAGGEVTDTQYF. The CDR3 coding sequence is TGCAGTGCTAGACCCGCTGGCGGGGAGGTCACAGATACGCAGTATTTT.

The chain links TRBV4-3 to TRBJ2-1; D perhaps matches TRBD1 (6 bases). The V end lost 0 bases, the J end lost 6 bases, and 15 bases lay between the germline ends. Germline CDR1 and CDR2: LGHNA and YSLEER. CDR3 size: 16 residues. The CDR3 DNA reads as TGCGCCAGCAGCCAAGATTGGCAGGGGAAGGGCAATGAGCAGTTCTTC. Residues: CASSQDWQGKGNEQFF.

This clonotype has a handful of counts. The J gene is TRBJ2-5, the V gene TRBV5-1; 7 nucleotides line up with TRBD1. J gave up 4 bases and V 4 bases, and 10 bases lay outside the gene matches. CDR1 and CDR2 (germline): SGHRS, YFSETQ. The CDR3 runs to 15 residues. CDR3 residues: CASSTGQAPPETQYF. The DNA for the CDR3 is TGCGCCAGCAGCACCGGACAGGCCCCCCCAGAGACCCAGTACTTC.

In this sample, this clonotype turned up a few times. The chain couples TRBV29-1 to TRBJ2-3; TRBD2 aligns across 15 bases. Germline loops: CDR1 SQVTM, CDR2 ANQGSEA. The CDR3 runs 16 residues. Germline trimming cut 4 bases from V and 4 bases from J; bases unmatched to any gene: 6. The CDR3 region has the DNA TGCAGCGTTGTCCGGACTAGCGGGGGGGGCCCAGATACGCAGTATTTT. Encoded protein: CSVVRTSGGGPDTQYF.

This rearrangement joins TRBV12-3 or TRBV12-4 to TRBJ1-6; 7 bases are shared with TRBD1. Trimming took 6 bases from V and 7 from J; bases not matched to a gene: 9. The length of the CDR3 is 15 residues. CDR3 DNA: TGTGCCAGCAGCCTAACCGGGGACAGAAATTCACCCCTCCACTTT. Residues: CASSLTGDRNSPLHF.

The rearrangement joins TRBV27 to TRBJ2-2; maybe TRBD2 (6 bases). CDR1 is MNHEY, CDR2 SMNVEV, per germline (reference sequence). Deletions cut 2 bases from V and 5 bases from J, with 15 bases between. The CDR3 extends over 16 amino acids. CDR3: CASSLEGQGGTGELFF. The CDR3 DNA is TGTGCCAGCAGTTTAGAGGGGCAGGGAGGAACCGGGGAGCTGTTTTTT.

This clonotype appeared a few times. This chain links TRBV7-2 with TRBJ1-5; the D is unclear. The CDR3 covers 13 residues. In germline, CDR1 is SGHTA, CDR2 FQGNSA. The V gene lost 1 base and the J gene lost 5 bases, with 6 bases spanning the gap. The CDR3 loop is CASSLVGHQPQHF. CDR3 bases: TGTGCCAGCAGCTTAGTTGGACATCAGCCCCAGCATTTT.

The rearrangement joins TRBV7-3 to TRBJ2-1; TRBD1 might be the D (5 bases). The CDR3 consists of 16 residues. Germline V gives CDR1 SGHTA, CDR2 FQGTGA. Deletions cut 5 bases from V and 7 bases from J, with 21 bases between. The chain's CDR3 is CASSRLGRVGKNEQFF. Written as DNA, the CDR3 is TGTGCCAGCAGCAGATTGGGCAGGGTAGGCAAAAATGAGCAGTTCTTC.

The gene calls are TRBV4-1 and TRBJ2-1; D possibly corresponds to TRBD2 (5 bases). CDR1 is MGHRA, CDR2 YSYEKL, per germline. CDR3 length: 16 residues. Trimming pared 4 bases from V and 7 bases from J, leaving 20 bases between. This chain's CDR3 is CASSLLSMARRNEQFF. The CDR3 DNA sequence: TGCGCCAGCAGCCTTTTATCCATGGCACGGAGGAATGAGCAGTTCTTC.

This clonotype was seen ten or more times. This rearrangement joins TRBV29-1 to TRBJ2-7, with D unclear. The germline CDR1 and CDR2 sequences are SQVTM and ANQGSEA. The V end lost 1 base, the J end lost 3 bases, and 7 bases lay between the germline ends. CDR3 length: 12 residues. For the CDR3, the DNA is TGCAGCGTTGAAGTGGCAGACTACGAGCAGTACTTC. The encoded protein is CSVEVADYEQYF.

The table lists this clonotype with many counts. CDR3 protein: CSARDLAEGNTDTQYF. CDR3 bases: TGCAGTGCTAGAGATTTAGCTGAGGGTAACACAGATACGCAGTATTTT. This chain joins TRBV20-1 and TRBJ2-3; the D gene is possibly TRBD2 (5 bases). The CDR3 is 16 amino acids. Trimming pared 0 bases from V and 2 bases from J, leaving 15 bases between. Germline V CDR1 and CDR2: DFQATT, SNEGSKA (reference sequence).

This clonotype has at least ten counts. V usage is TRBV20-1 and J usage is TRBJ2-7, with TRBD2 identical over 8 bases. Germline V gives CDR1 DFQATT, CDR2 SNEGSKA (reference sequence). J gave up 7 bases and V 0 bases, and 11 bases lay outside the gene matches. This CDR3 contains 15 residues. The CDR3 loop reads CSARDPGTSTNEQYF. The CDR3 DNA reads as TGCAGTGCTAGAGACCCTGGGACTAGTACCAATGAGCAGTACTTC.

This clonotype was seen a few times. Here the CDR3 DNA reads TGTGCCAGCAGCTTAGCGGGACAGGGGTACAACTATGGCTACACCTTC. Translating it yields CASSLAGQGYNYGYTF. The chain has TRBV7-8 and TRBJ1-2; TRBD1 agrees at 10 bases. V gave up 0 bases and J gave up 2 bases; unmatched junction bases: 3. This CDR3 contains 16 residues. Per the germline V gene, CDR1 is SGHVS and CDR2 is FQNEAQ.

The V and J genes are TRBV7-2 and TRBJ2-1; D is undetermined. The CDR3 runs 15 residues. Germline values: CDR1 SGHTA, CDR2 FQGNSA. V shed 6 bases and J shed 0 bases, with 12 bases lying between them. CDR3 sequence (DNA): TGTGCCAGCAGTGAAGATTTCAGCTCCTACAATGAGCAGTTCTTC. This sequence encodes CASSEDFSSYNEQFF.

The chain recombines TRBV12-3 or TRBV12-4 with TRBJ1-1; D may be TRBD1 (5 bases). CDR3 length: 15 residues. V was clipped by 3 bases and J by 1 base, with 12 bases between them. CDR3 region: CASSFPPGPNTEAFF. Written as DNA, the CDR3 is TGTGCCAGCAGTTTCCCTCCGGGGCCGAACACTGAAGCTTTCTTT.

The chain uses TRBV4-3 and TRBJ2-5; D perhaps matches TRBD2 (6 bases). CDR3 length: 15 amino acids. V shed 1 base and J shed 4 bases, with 13 bases lying between them. From germline, CDR1 is LGHNA and CDR2 YSLEER. CDR3 amino acids: CASSQGWDSAETQYF. DNA for the CDR3: TGCGCCAGCAGCCAAGGATGGGACTCCGCAGAGACCCAGTACTTC.

CDR3 DNA: TGTGCCAGCAGTTTACAAGAGACGGCCCAGTACTTC. It codes for CASSLQETAQYF. The rearrangement uses TRBV12-3 or TRBV12-4 and TRBJ2-5, with D unclear. The ends were cut back, 2 bases at V and 9 bases at J, with 10 bases in the middle. The CDR3 loop spans 12 amino acids.

This clonotype was seen more than once but under ten times. The chain links TRBV28 to TRBJ1-1; 8 bases map to TRBD1. This CDR3 spans 15 amino acids. The V segment lost 5 bases and the J segment 1 base; nucleotides outside the gene matches: 6. Germline CDR1 and CDR2: MDHEN and SYDVKM. The CDR3 spells CASSRQGAGNTEAFF. The CDR3, as DNA: TGTGCCAGCAGTCGGCAGGGGGCAGGGAACACTGAAGCTTTCTTT.